This T cell receptor (beta chain) was found in a study of blood T cell repertoires in COVID-19 (dated by TCRdb to 2019 to 2021). Context from the whole study: Collaborator samples came from the United States, Italy and Spain and covered acute and convalescent phases of COVID-19. The prospective study material was composed of cDNA or gDNA derived from T cells, B-cell-depleted T cells, or PBMCs. The dataset comprised deeply sampled blood TCRbeta repertoires from subjects exposed to, actively infected with, or recovered from COVID-19. The repertoires were released in a freely available public database meant as a resource for research on the immune response to SARS-CoV-2. Samples were obtained from the ongoing ImmuneRACE study (first 160 participants) and from approximately 1,200 subjects provided by 6 global collaborators. The sample metadata nearly always contained a de-identified subject ID, COVID-19 status, age in years and sex. Where HLA class I and class II types were available, the types were taken from metadata supplied by the sample provider, not from assay-based typing. The paper's findings and limits, for the study overall: The amount of clinical and demographic metadata varied by source and participant and was provided uncurated.

A note on this clone: This receptor's antigen is unknown. No base quality information exists; no much larger clone differs at one position.

Each collaborating institution followed its own protocols to collect whole blood in K2EDTA tubes. Collaborator samples were shipped for TCRbeta analysis as frozen whole blood, isolated PBMCs, or DNA extracted from either sample type. At the junction V is shortened by 5 bases and J by 9 bases, with 14 bases in between. The CDR3 runs 13 residues from the cysteine to the phenylalanine. Only CDR3 DNA remains: 39 bases, in frame from the first base. The immunoSEQ Assay, a bias-controlled multiplex PCR, was used to amplify TCRbeta CDR3 regions from genomic DNA. The original pipeline was this. Nucleated cell counts per sample were estimated from amplification of reference gene primers within the assay. To quantify the absolute abundance of each unique TCRbeta CDR3 rearrangement, sequence reads were collapsed and filtered. For each sample, productive Simpson clonality was calculated by taking the square root of Simpson's diversity index across productive rearrangements. This is the immuneACCESS table as TCRdb keeps it, with only in-frame sequences that have V and J called. A part of the clones is gone; compared with another copy, unresolved V genes explain less than half, and the rest is unexplained. The V and J calls and the clone size are those of that table, but D and trimming were determined from the DNA. The sample contains 250,000 to 350,000 clones, roughly 82% of them found a single time. In total, the top ten clones hold under 2% of the sample.

The chain is made from TRBV12-3 or TRBV12-4 and TRBJ1-3, with no reliable assignment of the D segment. This receptor was obtained from a woman between 45 and 65 years old with acute or convalescent COVID-19. The source material was peripheral blood. CDR3 sequence: CASSPGSAPTIYF. Read as DNA, the sequence is TGTGCCAGCAGTCCCGGTTCCGCACCCACCATATATTTT.